This TCR beta chain was sequenced for a study of sequential checkpoint blockade in melanoma. The CDR3 length is 20 residues. Sequencing was performed with immunoSEQ multiplex PCR; in TCRdb, only in-frame clones are kept and a portion is missing. The data contain 18,000 or so clones, 72% of them singletons. Stated treatment: randomized to nivolumab then ipilimumab (arm A) or the reverse (arm B). The origin of this receptor is a human donor with melanoma. Sequences were derived from CD8+ T cells sorted from blood (inferred from file names), sampled from a patient given nivolumab and ipilimumab in sequence. This chain joins TRBV7-5 and TRBJ1-6; the table calls TRBD1, which could not be checked here. TRBV7-5 is designated a pseudogene. The DNA of the CDR3 is TGTGCCAGAAGCTCGGACCGGGACAGGGCCGAATTCTCCTATAATTCACCCCTCCACTTT. Translation gives CARSSDRDRAEFSYNSPLHF.